This is a list of T cell receptor beta chains from one sample in a study of cytomegalovirus exposure and HLA in healthy donors. Method: immunoSEQ multiplex PCR; TCRdb's copy keeps in-frame clones and lacks some. This sample has around 63,000 clones, with around 92% found just once. Sequenced: PBMCs. Receptors originate from a woman younger than 35 in good health and CMV-seronegative. CDR3s include the opening cysteine and the closing phenylalanine or tryptophan. The order of the fields is J gene, V gene, clone size, D gene, CDR3 DNA, CDR3 protein. A D gene is named only where the DNA matches it firmly. Clone size is shown for a subset of rows, as once, few, many or a class of expanded clone.

J: TRBJ2-2
V: TRBV5-5
size: once
D: .
DNA: TGTGCCAGCCGACCCCAGGGGACCGACACCGGGGAGCTGTTTTTT
CDR3: CASRPQGTDTGELFF

J: TRBJ1-1
V: TRBV30
size: .
D: .
DNA: TGTGCCTGGAGTGTGGGCCCGGGGGTTAGCGTTGAGGCTTTCTTT
CDR3: CAWSVGPGVSVEAFF

J: TRBJ2-7
V: TRBV7-7
size: .
D: TRBD1
DNA: TGTGCCAGCAGTCCCGGACAGGGGCCCTCCTACGAGCAGTACTTC
CDR3: CASSPGQGPSYEQYF

J: TRBJ1-5
V: TRBV30
size: .
D: .
DNA: TGTGCCTGGACGACACTCTCCGGCCCCCAGCATTTT
CDR3: CAWTTLSGPQHF

J: TRBJ2-3
V: TRBV19
size: .
D: TRBD2
DNA: TGTGCCAGTAGTAGCGTGGGGGCTAGCGGGAGAGATACGCAGTATTTT
CDR3: CASSSVGASGRDTQYF

J: TRBJ2-7
V: TRBV7-9
size: .
D: .
DNA: TGTGCCAGCAGCTTAGCGGCGAAGGGCCGGGGAGAGCAGTACTTC
CDR3: CASSLAAKGRGEQYF

J: TRBJ2-3
V: TRBV10-3
size: .
D: .
DNA: TGTGCCATCAGTGAGGGGCGTGCTAGCACAGATACGCAGTATTTT
CDR3: CAISEGRASTDTQYF

J: TRBJ2-1
V: TRBV29-1
size: .
D: .
DNA: TGCAGCGTTCAGTACGACTTTCAGTTCTTC
CDR3: CSVQYDFQFF

J: TRBJ2-3
V: TRBV4-2
size: .
D: .
DNA: TGTGCCAGCAGCCAAGTGGACAGCAGCACAGATACGCAGTATTTT
CDR3: CASSQVDSSTDTQYF

J: TRBJ2-7
V: TRBV4-2
size: .
D: TRBD2
DNA: TGTGCCAGCAGCCAAGACCTCAGAACTAGCGGGAGGTTGTACGAGCAGTACTTC
CDR3: CASSQDLRTSGRLYEQYF

J: TRBJ2-5
V: TRBV21-1
size: .
D: .
DNA: TGTGCCAGCAGCAAAGTCTCCGGAGTGCGGGGCTGGAGTCCGAAAGAGCAAGAGACCCAGTACTTC
CDR3: CASSKVSGVRGWSPKEQETQYF

J: TRBJ1-1
V: TRBV5-4
size: .
D: TRBD1
DNA: TGTGCCAGCAGCCCGAGGACAGGGAACACTGAAGCTTTCTTT
CDR3: CASSPRTGNTEAFF

J: TRBJ1-6
V: TRBV19
size: .
D: TRBD1
DNA: TGTGCCAGTAGTAGTAGGGGGCCATATAATTCACCCCTCCACTTT
CDR3: CASSSRGPYNSPLHF

J: TRBJ2-1
V: TRBV6-5
size: .
D: TRBD1
DNA: TGTGCCAGCAGTCGATTAGGGGGCGGTGAGCAGTTCTTC
CDR3: CASSRLGGGEQFF

J: TRBJ1-6
V: TRBV7-9
size: .
D: TRBD1
DNA: TGTGCCAGCAGCTTAGAATCGACAGGGAAACGCTATAATTCACCCCTCCACTTT
CDR3: CASSLESTGKRYNSPLHF

J: TRBJ1-1
V: TRBV28
size: .
D: TRBD1
DNA: TGTGCCAGCAGTTCCCAGGGACAGGGATACACTGAAGCTTTCTTT
CDR3: CASSSQGQGYTEAFF

J: TRBJ1-1
V: TRBV12-2
size: .
D: .
DNA: TGTGCAAGTCGCTGCCCAACCGGGACAGGGGCAGTGAACACTGAAGCTTTCTTT
CDR3: CASRCPTGTGAVNTEAFF

J: TRBJ2-7
V: TRBV7-2
size: .
D: .
DNA: TGTGCCAGCAGCTTAAACGGCTACGAGCAGTACTTC
CDR3: CASSLNGYEQYF

J: TRBJ2-5
V: TRBV27
size: .
D: .
DNA: TGTGCCAGCAGTTTAAGGAGTCGGTTTGAGACCCAGTACTTC
CDR3: CASSLRSRFETQYF

J: TRBJ2-7
V: TRBV11-2
size: few
D: TRBD2
DNA: TGTGCCAGCAGCTTAGGAGCTAGCGGCGGCTCCTACGAGCAGTACTTC
CDR3: CASSLGASGGSYEQYF

J: TRBJ2-5
V: TRBV5-4
size: .
D: TRBD1
DNA: TGTGCCAGCAGCTTCACAGGGGGCGGAGAGACCCAGTACTTC
CDR3: CASSFTGGGETQYF

J: TRBJ2-7
V: TRBV29-1
size: .
D: TRBD2
DNA: TGCAGCGTTGAATTCCCTAGCGGTGAGCAGTACTTC
CDR3: CSVEFPSGEQYF

J: TRBJ1-4
V: TRBV28
size: once
D: .
DNA: TGTGCCAGCAGATCCTACGGGGCAACTAATGAAAAACTGTTTTTT
CDR3: CASRSYGATNEKLFF

J: TRBJ1-3
V: TRBV19
size: .
D: .
DNA: TGTGCCAGTAGGCAGATTGACTCTGGAAACACCATATATTTT
CDR3: CASRQIDSGNTIYF

J: TRBJ1-2
V: TRBV7-9
size: .
D: TRBD1
DNA: TGTGCCAGCAGCACGATCCTCGGACAGGGACTATATGGCTACACCTTC
CDR3: CASSTILGQGLYGYTF

J: TRBJ2-1
V: TRBV7-8
size: .
D: .
DNA: TGTGCCAGCAGCTTAGTGGCTAGCTCCTACAATGAGCAGTTCTTC
CDR3: CASSLVASSYNEQFF

J: TRBJ2-3
V: TRBV7-2
size: .
D: .
DNA: TGTGCCAGCAGCTTAGTTCTAGCAGTCACAGATACGCAGTATTTT
CDR3: CASSLVLAVTDTQYF

J: TRBJ2-5
V: TRBV19
size: .
D: .
DNA: TGTGCCAGTAGTATACCCTTCGAGACCCAGTACTTC
CDR3: CASSIPFETQYF

J: TRBJ2-1
V: TRBV28
size: .
D: TRBD2
DNA: TGTGCCAGGCCGGGGGGACTTTGGGCCCCCTACAATGAGCAGTTCTTC
CDR3: CARPGGLWAPYNEQFF

J: TRBJ2-5
V: TRBV11-2
size: .
D: .
DNA: TGTGCCAGCGGACACAAGATAGGGACACTAAGGGGGGAGACCCAGTACTTC
CDR3: CASGHKIGTLRGETQYF

J: TRBJ2-1
V: TRBV30
size: .
D: TRBD1
DNA: TGTGCCTGGATTGGGACAGGGGCGACTAGGGATGAGCAGTTCTTC
CDR3: CAWIGTGATRDEQFF

J: TRBJ2-7
V: TRBV6-1
size: .
D: .
DNA: TGTGCCAGCAGTTGGACAGAGTCCTACGAGCAGTACTTC
CDR3: CASSWTESYEQYF

J: TRBJ2-1
V: TRBV4-1
size: .
D: .
DNA: TGCGCCAGCAGCCAGCTCGTCGGGGACAATGAGCAGTTCTTC
CDR3: CASSQLVGDNEQFF

J: TRBJ2-1
V: TRBV28
size: .
D: TRBD2
DNA: TGTGCCAGCAGTACTAGCGGGGGAATAAATGAGCAGTTCTTC
CDR3: CASSTSGGINEQFF

J: TRBJ2-3
V: TRBV28
size: once
D: TRBD2
DNA: TGTGCCAGCATTGCGGGGGGGCCTGATACGCAGTATTTT
CDR3: CASIAGGPDTQYF

J: TRBJ2-1
V: TRBV30
size: .
D: .
DNA: TGTGCCTGGAGTTTTGTTGACGGTGCGGGAAGCTACAATGAGCAGTTCTTC
CDR3: CAWSFVDGAGSYNEQFF

J: TRBJ2-7
V: TRBV6-1
size: .
D: TRBD2
DNA: TGTGCCGGGGGGAGCGGGACCTACGAGCAGTACTTC
CDR3: CAGGSGTYEQYF

J: TRBJ2-7
V: TRBV5-1
size: .
D: TRBD2
DNA: TGCGCCAGCTGGAGCGGGGGGCTGGGAGAGCAGTACTTC
CDR3: CASWSGGLGEQYF

J: TRBJ1-1
V: TRBV6-1
size: .
D: .
DNA: TGTGCCAGCAGTGAAAACAGTAACACTGAAGCTTTCTTT
CDR3: CASSENSNTEAFF

J: TRBJ2-3
V: TRBV7-2
size: .
D: TRBD2
DNA: TGTGCCAGCAGCCAGGGACTAGCGGGAGTGACGCAGTATTTT
CDR3: CASSQGLAGVTQYF

J: TRBJ2-5
V: TRBV9
size: .
D: .
DNA: TGTGCCAGCAGCGTAGCGGGAGATAGGGGAGAGACCCAGTACTTC
CDR3: CASSVAGDRGETQYF

J: TRBJ2-7
V: TRBV28
size: .
D: TRBD1
DNA: TGTGCCAGCATCCCCGTGGCAGGGGGCAGATACGAGCAGTACTTC
CDR3: CASIPVAGGRYEQYF

J: TRBJ1-5
V: TRBV7-2
size: .
D: .
DNA: TGTGCCAGCAGCCCGGGTTTGGCGGGGGTTCAGCCCCAGCATTTT
CDR3: CASSPGLAGVQPQHF

J: TRBJ1-5
V: TRBV19
size: once
D: .
DNA: TGTGCCAGTAGTATTGCGCGGTTGTCAGGGGAAGGTCCCAATCAGCCCCAGCATTTT
CDR3: CASSIARLSGEGPNQPQHF

J: TRBJ2-2
V: TRBV11-2
size: once
D: TRBD2
DNA: TGTGCCAGCAGCTTACCCAGGACTAGCCCGAACACCGGGGAGCTGTTTTTT
CDR3: CASSLPRTSPNTGELFF

J: TRBJ1-4
V: TRBV5-5
size: .
D: TRBD1
DNA: TGTGCCAGCAGCTTGGGGACAGGGGGCTTGGGTGAAAAACTGTTTTTT
CDR3: CASSLGTGGLGEKLFF

J: TRBJ2-5
V: TRBV15
size: .
D: .
DNA: TGTGCCACCAGCGCAAGTCTCAAGGGGTATGGGACCCAGTACTTC
CDR3: CATSASLKGYGTQYF

J: TRBJ2-1
V: TRBV2
size: .
D: TRBD2
DNA: TGTGCCAGCAGTGAACCGACTAGCGGGGGTCCCTCCTACAATGAGCAGTTCTTC
CDR3: CASSEPTSGGPSYNEQFF

J: TRBJ2-1
V: TRBV18
size: .
D: TRBD2
DNA: TGTGCCAGCTCACCACTAGCGGGAGCTTTCAATGAGCAGTTCTTC
CDR3: CASSPLAGAFNEQFF

J: TRBJ1-1
V: TRBV7-8
size: .
D: .
DNA: TGTGCCAGCAGCTTAGATGGGCAGAACACTGAAGCTTTCTTT
CDR3: CASSLDGQNTEAFF

J: TRBJ2-7
V: TRBV2
size: .
D: TRBD2
DNA: TGTGCCAGCAGCGCCACAGGACTAGCGGGGGGAGCCTTCTACGAGCAGTACTTC
CDR3: CASSATGLAGGAFYEQYF

J: TRBJ1-2
V: TRBV30
size: .
D: .
DNA: TGTGCCTGGAGTGTAGGCGGGATTGGCTACACCTTC
CDR3: CAWSVGGIGYTF

J: TRBJ2-3
V: TRBV7-2
size: .
D: TRBD2
DNA: TGTGCCAGCAGCTTTCGGGCGGGGGGGTCAGATACGCAGTATTTT
CDR3: CASSFRAGGSDTQYF